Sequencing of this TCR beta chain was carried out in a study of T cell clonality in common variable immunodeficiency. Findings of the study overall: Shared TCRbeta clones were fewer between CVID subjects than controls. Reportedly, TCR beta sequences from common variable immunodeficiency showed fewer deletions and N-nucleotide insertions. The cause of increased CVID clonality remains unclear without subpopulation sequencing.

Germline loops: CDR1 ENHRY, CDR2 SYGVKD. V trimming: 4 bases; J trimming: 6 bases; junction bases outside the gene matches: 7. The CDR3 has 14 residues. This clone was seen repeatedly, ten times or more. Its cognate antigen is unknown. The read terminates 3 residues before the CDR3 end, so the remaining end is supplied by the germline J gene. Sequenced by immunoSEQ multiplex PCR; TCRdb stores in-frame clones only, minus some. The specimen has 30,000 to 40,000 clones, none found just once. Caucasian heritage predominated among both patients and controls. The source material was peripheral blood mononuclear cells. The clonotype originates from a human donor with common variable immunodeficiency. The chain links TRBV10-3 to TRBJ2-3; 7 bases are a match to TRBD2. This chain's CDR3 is CAISGVNSGDTQYF. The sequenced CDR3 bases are TGTGCCATCAGTGGGGTTAATAGCGGGGATACG.